These 14 T cell receptor beta chains originate from one sample sequenced in a study of low-dose radiotherapy and immunotherapy resistance in tumors. The time point denotes: after trial treatment. The treatment here: LDRT plus nivolumab, ipilimumab, low-dose cyclophosphamide and aspirin (RACIN trial). Alpha- and beta-chain coverage of first-strand cDNA came from TRAV- and TRBV-specific primers. Using a constant-region primer together with a V-primer adapter, TCRs were subjected to roughly 20 PCR cycles of amplification. One entry per CDR3 protein results from TCRdb running MiXCR on the reads. In the table there are around 58,000 distinct CDR3 sequences, 20% to 25% of which are singletons. The sample here was PBMCs, taken after low-dose radiotherapy plus immunotherapy. Source of these receptors: a male donor with prostate cancer.

This clonotype was observed many times. The genes are TRBV7-2 and TRBJ2-5; 7 nucleotides line up with TRBD1. Looked up from germline, CDR1 is SGHTA and CDR2 is FQGNSA. Losses at the gene ends were 5 bases for V and 2 bases for J; bases not matched to a gene: 5. The CDR3 is 14 residues long. The CDR3 DNA is TGTGCCAGCAGCACTCGACAGGGTCAAGAGACCCAGTACTTC. It specifies CASSTRQGQETQYF.

The rearrangement links TRBV29-1 to TRBJ1-2; TRBD1 is a possible D gene (5 bases). The CDR3 has 11 residues. In germline, CDR1 is SQVTM, CDR2 ANQGSEA. V lost 4 bases, J lost 8 bases, and 11 bases lay in between. The CDR3 region is CSVVRGGGYTF. The CDR3, as DNA: TGCAGCGTTGTTCGGGGCGGCGGCTACACCTTC.

Comment on this clonotype: This likely traces to a read error, being one base from a far larger clone. The V and J genes are TRBV6-6 and TRBJ1-2, with D unclear. Germline loops: CDR1 MNHNY, CDR2 SVGAGI (reference sequence). This CDR3 comprises 11 residues. Trimming cost V 10 bases and J 5 bases, with 11 bases left between them. The CDR3 reads CATYIAYGYTF. CDR3 nucleotide sequence: TGTGCCACCTATATCGCTTATGGCTACACCTTC.

This clonotype has at least ten counts. J is TRBJ2-1 and V is TRBV20-1; 13 bases align to TRBD2. Germline V gene sequence: CDR1 DFQATT, CDR2 SNEGSKA (reference sequence). Germline trimming cut 6 bases from V and 7 bases from J; bases unmatched to any gene: 6. This CDR3 has 14 amino acids. CDR3 sequence (DNA): TGCAGTGCAAGGACTAGCGGGAGTATGAATGAGCAGTTCTTC. Amino acid sequence: CSARTSGSMNEQFF.

This clonotype was detected many times. The genes are TRBV20-1 and TRBJ1-4, with 12 nucleotides matching TRBD1. The CDR3 spans 16 residues. Trimming removed 3 bases from V and 4 bases from J; junction bases left unmatched: 6. CDR1 and CDR2 from the germline V gene are DFQATT and SNEGSKA (reference sequence). The DNA for the CDR3 is TGCAGTGCTAGGGGGACAGGGGGCGCCGATAATGAAAAACTGTTTTTT. This gives the protein CSARGTGGADNEKLFF.

This clonotype is termed medium-sized. The chain recombines TRBV28 with TRBJ2-3; D not certain. This CDR3 is 16 amino acids long. Trimming left V 8 bases short and J 1 base short, with 19 bases between. Germline CDR1 MDHEN, CDR2 SYDVKM. CDR3 DNA: TGTGCCAGCGGCGATGCCTTCGGCGACGGCACAGATACGCAGTATTTT. It yields the protein CASGDAFGDGTDTQYF.

This clonotype was observed at least ten times. At one of its ends the junction is not consistent with the germline gene, which may arise from a read error. This rearrangement joins TRBV7-3 to TRBJ1-1; D call uncertain. The CDR3 extends over 14 amino acids. Per germline, CDR1 SGHTA and CDR2 FQGTGA. CDR3 in DNA: TGTGCCAGCAGCCGAATCGCAGGCTCCACTGAAGCCTTCTTT. Translated: CASSRIAGSTEAFF.

The table lists this clonotype with many counts. The chain couples TRBV18 to TRBJ2-1, with 8 positions matching TRBD2. This CDR3 region has 15 residues. J gave up 6 bases and V 3 bases, and 7 bases lay outside the gene matches. Germline V gene lookup returns CDR1 KGHSH and CDR2 LQKENI. The CDR3 sequence: CASSPPGLVTNEQFF. The CDR3 region has the DNA TGTGCCAGCTCACCCCCGGGACTAGTGACCAATGAGCAGTTCTTC.

The sample holds many counts of this clonotype. V and J are TRBV11-2 and TRBJ2-7; 7 nucleotides align to TRBD2. The CDR3 loop spans 15 amino acids. The V gene's germline CDR1 is SGHAT and CDR2 FQNNGV. The V and J ends lost 7 bases and 4 bases, in that order; junction bases with no gene match: 13. The CDR3: CASTPGWRESYEQYF. CDR3 nucleotide sequence: TGTGCCAGCACCCCAGGGTGGCGGGAGAGTTACGAGCAGTACTTC. Variable domain in full (rest from reference TRBV11-2 and TRBJ2-7): EAGVAQSPRYKIIEKRQSVAFWCNPISGHATLYWYQQILGQGPKLLIQFQNNGVVDDSQLPKDRFSAERLKGVDSTLKIQPAKLEDSAVYLCASTPGWRESYEQYFGPGTRLTVT.

This CDR3 is CASVRDSNEKLFF. Here the CDR3 DNA reads TGTGCCAGCGTCCGGGACAGTAATGAAAAACTGTTTTTT. The chain couples TRBV2 to TRBJ1-4; 7 bases line up with TRBD1. Unmatched junction bases numbered 4, after V lost 8 bases and J lost 4 bases. The length of the CDR3 is 13 residues. Germline CDR1 and CDR2: SNHLY and FYNNEI.

This clonotype has just a few counts. The chain uses TRBV4-1 and TRBJ2-3; D gene unclear. This CDR3 has 15 amino acids. Trimming shortened V by 4 bases and J by 1 base, and 12 bases separated the two germline ends. Germline V CDR1 and CDR2: MGHRA, YSYEKL. The DNA of the CDR3 is TGCGCCAGCAGCCTCAGCCAGGTGGGCACAGATACGCAGTATTTT. Its translation: CASSLSQVGTDTQYF.

J is TRBJ2-3 and V is TRBV11-2; no clear D gene. The V and J ends lost 0 bases and 1 base respectively, with 11 bases between them. Looked up from germline, CDR1 is SGHAT and CDR2 is FQNNGV. The CDR3 loop spans 16 amino acids. The CDR3 loop is CASSLDQVVGTDTQYF. Here the CDR3 DNA reads TGTGCCAGCAGCTTAGATCAAGTTGTGGGCACAGATACGCAGTATTTT.

The V gene is TRBV29-1, the J gene TRBJ2-1; TRBD1 matches at 11 bases. The CDR3 length is 13 residues. V gave up 8 bases and J gave up 10 bases; unmatched junction bases: 10. Germline CDR1 and CDR2: SQVTM and ANQGSEA. CDR3 sequence: CSTRTGGGGEQFF. In nucleotides, the CDR3 is TGCAGCACCCGGACAGGGGGCGGGGGGGAGCAGTTCTTC.

J is TRBJ2-4 and V is TRBV18, with 7 positions matching TRBD2. This CDR3 region has 16 residues. V was pared by 0 bases and J by 3 bases, with 5 bases of the junction left unmatched. The germline V gene encodes CDR1 KGHSH and CDR2 LQKENI. CDR3 sequence reads: CASSPPVGGYKNIQYF. The DNA of the CDR3 is TGTGCCAGCTCACCACCGGTCGGGGGGTACAAAAACATTCAGTACTTC.